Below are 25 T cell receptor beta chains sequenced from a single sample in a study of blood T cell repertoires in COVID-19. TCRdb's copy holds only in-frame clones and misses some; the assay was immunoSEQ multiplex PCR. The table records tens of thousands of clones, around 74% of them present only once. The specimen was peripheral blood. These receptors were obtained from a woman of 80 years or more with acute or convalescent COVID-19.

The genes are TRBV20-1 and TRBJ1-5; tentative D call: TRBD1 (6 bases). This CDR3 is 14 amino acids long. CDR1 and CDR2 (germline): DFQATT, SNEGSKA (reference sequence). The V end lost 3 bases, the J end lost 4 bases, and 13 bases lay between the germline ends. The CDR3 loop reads CSASRGIRNQPQHF. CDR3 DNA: TGCAGTGCTAGTAGGGGGATTCGGAATCAGCCCCAGCATTTT.

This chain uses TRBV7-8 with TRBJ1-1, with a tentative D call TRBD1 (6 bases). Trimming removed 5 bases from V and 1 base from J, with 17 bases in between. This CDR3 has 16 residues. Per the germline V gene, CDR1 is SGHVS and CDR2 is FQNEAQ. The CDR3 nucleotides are TGTGCCAGCAGCCTCACCACAGGGAGACGGAACACTGAAGCTTTCTTT. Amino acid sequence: CASSLTTGRRNTEAFF.

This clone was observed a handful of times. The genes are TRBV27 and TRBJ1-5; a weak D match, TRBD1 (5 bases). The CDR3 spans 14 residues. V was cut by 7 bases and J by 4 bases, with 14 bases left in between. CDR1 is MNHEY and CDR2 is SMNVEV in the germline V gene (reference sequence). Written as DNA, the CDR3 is TGTGCCAGCAAAATATCGGGGACTAATCAGCCCCAGCATTTT. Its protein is CASKISGTNQPQHF.

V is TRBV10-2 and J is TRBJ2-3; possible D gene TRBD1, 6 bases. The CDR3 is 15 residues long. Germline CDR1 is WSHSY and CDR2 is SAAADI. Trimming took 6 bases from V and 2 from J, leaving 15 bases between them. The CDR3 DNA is TGCGCCAGCAGGAGGATGGGGACAAACACAGATACGCAGTATTTT. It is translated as CASRRMGTNTDTQYF.

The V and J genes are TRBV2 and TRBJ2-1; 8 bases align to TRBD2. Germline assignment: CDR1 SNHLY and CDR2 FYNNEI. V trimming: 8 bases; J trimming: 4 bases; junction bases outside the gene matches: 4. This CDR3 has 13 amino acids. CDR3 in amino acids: CASVAGGYNEQFF. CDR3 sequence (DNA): TGTGCCAGCGTGGCGGGAGGATACAATGAGCAGTTCTTC.

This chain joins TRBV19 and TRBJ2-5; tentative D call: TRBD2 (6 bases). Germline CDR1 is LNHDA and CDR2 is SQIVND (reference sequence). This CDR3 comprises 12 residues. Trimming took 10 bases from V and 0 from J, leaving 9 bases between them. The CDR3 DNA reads TGTGCCACCAGGGACTACCAAGAGACCCAGTACTTC. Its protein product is CATRDYQETQYF.

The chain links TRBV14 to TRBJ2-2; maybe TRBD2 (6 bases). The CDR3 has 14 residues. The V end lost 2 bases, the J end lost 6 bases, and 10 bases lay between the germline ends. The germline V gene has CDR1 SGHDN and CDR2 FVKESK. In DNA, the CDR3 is TGTGCCAGCAGCCAACAGTGGGGGGCCGGGGAGCTGTTTTTT. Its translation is CASSQQWGAGELFF.

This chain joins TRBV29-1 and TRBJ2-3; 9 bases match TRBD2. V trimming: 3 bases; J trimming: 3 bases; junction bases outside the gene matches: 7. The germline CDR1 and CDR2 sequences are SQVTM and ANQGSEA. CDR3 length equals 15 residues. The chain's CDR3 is CSVDPSGTETDTQYF. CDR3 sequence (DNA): TGCAGCGTTGATCCTAGCGGGACGGAGACAGATACGCAGTATTTT.

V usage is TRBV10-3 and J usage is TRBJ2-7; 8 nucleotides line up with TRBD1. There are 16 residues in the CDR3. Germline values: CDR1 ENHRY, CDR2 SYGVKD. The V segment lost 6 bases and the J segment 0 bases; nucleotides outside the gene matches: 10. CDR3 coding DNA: TGTGCCATCAGCTCGGGACAGGCTACGAGCTCCTACGAGCAGTACTTC. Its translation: CAISSGQATSSYEQYF.

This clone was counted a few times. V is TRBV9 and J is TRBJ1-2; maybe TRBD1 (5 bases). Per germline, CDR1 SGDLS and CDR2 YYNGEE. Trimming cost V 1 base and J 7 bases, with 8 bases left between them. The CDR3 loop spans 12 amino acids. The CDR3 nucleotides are TGTGCCAGCAGCGTAAGGGGACTTGGCTACACCTTC. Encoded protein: CASSVRGLGYTF.

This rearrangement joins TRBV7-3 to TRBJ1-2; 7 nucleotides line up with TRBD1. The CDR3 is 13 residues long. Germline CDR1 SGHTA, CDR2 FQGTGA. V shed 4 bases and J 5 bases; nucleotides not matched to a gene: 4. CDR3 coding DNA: TGTGCCAGCAGCTCACAGGGGACTTATGGCTACACCTTC. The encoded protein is CASSSQGTYGYTF.

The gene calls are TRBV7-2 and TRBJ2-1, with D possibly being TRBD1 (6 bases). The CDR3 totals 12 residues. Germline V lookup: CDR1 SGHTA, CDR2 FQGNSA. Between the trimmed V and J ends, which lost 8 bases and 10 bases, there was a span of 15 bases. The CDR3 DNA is TGTGCCAGCGGGATCAGGGGCTTGGAGCAGTTCTTC. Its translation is CASGIRGLEQFF.

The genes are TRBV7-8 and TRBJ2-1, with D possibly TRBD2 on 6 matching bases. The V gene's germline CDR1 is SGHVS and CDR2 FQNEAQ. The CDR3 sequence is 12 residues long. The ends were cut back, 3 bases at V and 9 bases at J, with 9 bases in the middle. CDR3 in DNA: TGTGCCAGCAGCTTTTTGCGGGGTGAGCAGTTCTTC. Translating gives CASSFLRGEQFF.

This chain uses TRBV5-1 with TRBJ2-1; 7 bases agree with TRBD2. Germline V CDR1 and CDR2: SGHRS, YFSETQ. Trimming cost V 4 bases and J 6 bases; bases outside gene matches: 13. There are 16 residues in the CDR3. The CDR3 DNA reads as TGCGCCAGCAGCAGAACGGGGGAGGGAACCTCCAATGAGCAGTTCTTC. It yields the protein CASSRTGEGTSNEQFF.

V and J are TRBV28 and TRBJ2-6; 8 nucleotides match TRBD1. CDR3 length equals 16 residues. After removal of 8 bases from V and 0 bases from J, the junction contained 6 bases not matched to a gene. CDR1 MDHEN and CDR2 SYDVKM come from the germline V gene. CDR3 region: CASSQGESSGANVLTF. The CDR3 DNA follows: TGTGCCAGCTCACAGGGGGAAAGCTCTGGGGCCAACGTCCTGACTTTC.

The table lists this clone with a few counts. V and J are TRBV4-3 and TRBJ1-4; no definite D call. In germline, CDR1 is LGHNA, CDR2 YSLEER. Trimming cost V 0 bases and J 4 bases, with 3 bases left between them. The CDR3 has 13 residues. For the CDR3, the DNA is TGCGCCAGCAGCCAAGATCGTAATGAAAAACTGTTTTTT. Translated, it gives CASSQDRNEKLFF.

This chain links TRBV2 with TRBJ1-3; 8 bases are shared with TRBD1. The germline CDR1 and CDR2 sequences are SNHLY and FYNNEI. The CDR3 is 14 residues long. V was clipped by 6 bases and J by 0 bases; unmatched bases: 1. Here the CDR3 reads CASRQGASGNTIYF. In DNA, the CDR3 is TGTGCCAGCAGGCAGGGGGCCTCTGGAAACACCATATATTTT.

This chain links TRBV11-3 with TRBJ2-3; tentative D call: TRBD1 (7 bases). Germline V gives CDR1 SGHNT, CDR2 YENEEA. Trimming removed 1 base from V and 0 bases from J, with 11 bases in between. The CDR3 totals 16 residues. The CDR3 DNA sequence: TGTGCCAGCAGCTTAGGGGGGGACAGTAGCACAGATACGCAGTATTTT. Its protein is CASSLGGDSSTDTQYF.

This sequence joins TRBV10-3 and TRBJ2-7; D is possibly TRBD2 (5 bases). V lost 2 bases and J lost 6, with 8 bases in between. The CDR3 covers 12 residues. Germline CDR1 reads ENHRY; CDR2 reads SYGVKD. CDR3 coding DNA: TGTGCCATCAGTGAGGGGAGAATCGAGCAGTACTTC. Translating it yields CAISEGRIEQYF.

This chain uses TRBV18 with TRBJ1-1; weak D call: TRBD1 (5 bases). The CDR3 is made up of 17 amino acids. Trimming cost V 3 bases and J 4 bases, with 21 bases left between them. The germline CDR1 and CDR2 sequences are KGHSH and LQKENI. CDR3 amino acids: CASSPTASRGVGTEAFF. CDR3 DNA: TGTGCCAGCTCACCGACCGCCTCGCGGGGGGTGGGCACTGAAGCTTTCTTT.

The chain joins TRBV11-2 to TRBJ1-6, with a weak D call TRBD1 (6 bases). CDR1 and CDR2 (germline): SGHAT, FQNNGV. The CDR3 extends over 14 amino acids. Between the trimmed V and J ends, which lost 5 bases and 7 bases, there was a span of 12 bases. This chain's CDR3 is CASSQRGNNSPLHF. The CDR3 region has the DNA TGTGCCAGCAGCCAGAGGGGGAACAATTCACCCCTCCACTTT.

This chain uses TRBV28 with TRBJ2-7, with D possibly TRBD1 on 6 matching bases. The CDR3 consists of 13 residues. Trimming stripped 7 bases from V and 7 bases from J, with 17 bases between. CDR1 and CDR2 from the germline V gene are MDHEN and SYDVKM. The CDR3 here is CASTERGWGEQYF. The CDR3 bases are TGTGCCAGCACCGAGAGGGGGTGGGGGGAGCAGTACTTC.

The CDR3 coding sequence is TGTGCCAGCAGTGACCCAACAGGGTCTGGAGGCTACACCTTC. Residues: CASSDPTGSGGYTF. The chain is built from TRBV6-4 and TRBJ1-2; possible D gene TRBD1, 6 bases. CDR3 length: 14 residues. CDR1 is MRHNA and CDR2 is SNTAGT in the germline V gene. The V gene lost 2 bases and the J gene lost 8 bases, with 15 bases spanning the gap.

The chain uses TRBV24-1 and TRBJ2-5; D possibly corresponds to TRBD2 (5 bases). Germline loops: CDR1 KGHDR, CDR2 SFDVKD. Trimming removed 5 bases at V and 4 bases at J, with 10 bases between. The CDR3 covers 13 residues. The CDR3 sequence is CATSVGSRETQYF. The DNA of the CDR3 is TGTGCCACCAGTGTTGGGAGTCGAGAGACCCAGTACTTC.

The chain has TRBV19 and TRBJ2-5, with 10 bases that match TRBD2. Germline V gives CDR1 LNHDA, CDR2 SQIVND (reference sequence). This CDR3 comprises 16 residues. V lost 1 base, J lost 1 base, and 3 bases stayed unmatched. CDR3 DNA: TGTGCCAGTAGTATAGGGGGACTAGCGCGCCAAGAGACCCAGTACTTC. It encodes CASSIGGLARQETQYF.